This T cell receptor beta chain was profiled in a study of blood T cell repertoires in COVID-19. Study-level background: Whether acute or convalescent, the COVID-19 samples came from the United States, Italy and Spain. PBMCs, B-cell-depleted T cells, or T cells were the source of the cDNA or gDNA that made up the material.

Seattle enrolled patients during active infection and tracked them longitudinally. In the original processing: How many nucleated cells were present was estimated from reference gene primer amplification. This table comes from immunoSEQ multiplex PCR, and its TCRdb copy is limited to in-frame clones, with some not included. V and J calls plus clone size are reproduced from that table; the DNA served to infer D and trimming. This table has roughly 230,000 clones, about 90% appearing once. In germline, CDR1 is SGHNT, CDR2 YYREEE (reference sequence). This CDR3 has 13 amino acids. V lost 2 bases to trimming and J lost 4 bases, with 9 bases between them.

The sample taken for sequencing was peripheral blood. This chain links TRBV5-4 with TRBJ1-2, with unresolved D. The TCR was taken from a woman between 55 and 75 years old with COVID-19, enrolled during active disease. Written as DNA, the CDR3 is TGTGCCAGCAGCTTAGAGGGTCCCTATGGCTACACCTTC. Translating gives CASSLEGPYGYTF.